The clone carrying this TCR beta chain was seen a handful of times. The sample comes from a study of blood T cell repertoires in COVID-19. In the original processing: Quantification of nucleated cells was approximated via reference gene primer amplification. This table comes from immunoSEQ multiplex PCR, and its TCRdb copy is limited to in-frame clones, with some not included. For V, J and clone size, that table is used; D and trimming come from the DNA. The data show around 330,000 clones, more than 90% seen once. Adults between roughly 18 and 90 years of age took part from under 30 US areas. Assignment of participants to cohorts was predicated upon participant-reported clinical history. Donors in Cohort 3 counted as recovered after two negative PCRs, clearance, or symptom resolution. The CDR3 sequence is 13 residues long. Per germline, CDR1 MNHEY and CDR2 SVGAGI. Trimming removed 2 bases from V and 6 bases from J, with 11 bases in between.

The sample was PBMCs or T cells enriched from blood (not recorded which). This sequence was found in a man aged 55-75 years who had recovered from COVID-19. This rearrangement joins TRBV6-5 to TRBJ2-7; D unclear. The CDR3: CASSYRPTTEQYF. CDR3 nucleotides: TGTGCCAGCAGTTACAGGCCCACTACCGAGCAGTACTTC.